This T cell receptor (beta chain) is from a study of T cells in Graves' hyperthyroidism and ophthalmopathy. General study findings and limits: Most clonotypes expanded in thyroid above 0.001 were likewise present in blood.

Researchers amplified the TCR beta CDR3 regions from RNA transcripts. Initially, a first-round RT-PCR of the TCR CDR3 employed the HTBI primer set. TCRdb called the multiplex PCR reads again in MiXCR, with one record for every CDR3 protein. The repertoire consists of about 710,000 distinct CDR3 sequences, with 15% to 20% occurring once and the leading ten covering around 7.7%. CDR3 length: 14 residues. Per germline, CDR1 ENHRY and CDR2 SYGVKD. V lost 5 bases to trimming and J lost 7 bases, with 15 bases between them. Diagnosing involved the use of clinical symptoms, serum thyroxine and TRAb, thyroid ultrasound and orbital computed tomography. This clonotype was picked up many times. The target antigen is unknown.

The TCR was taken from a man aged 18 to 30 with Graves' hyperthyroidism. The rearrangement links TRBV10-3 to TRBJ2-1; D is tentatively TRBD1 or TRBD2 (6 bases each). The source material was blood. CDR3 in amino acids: CAISSTGGVNEQFF. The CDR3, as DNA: TGTGCCATCAGTTCGACAGGCGGGGTGAATGAGCAGTTCTTC.